A single sample is the source of the 32 T cell receptor beta chains below, sequenced in a study of blood T cell repertoires in COVID-19. Method: immunoSEQ multiplex PCR; TCRdb's copy keeps in-frame clones and lacks some. The sample carries 85,000 to 90,000 clones, about 87% recorded once. The sequenced sample was peripheral blood. The receptors stem from a human donor in a cohort sampled during active COVID-19.

The chain recombines TRBV27 with TRBJ2-2; 9 positions agree with TRBD1. The CDR3 is 17 amino acids. Per the germline V gene, CDR1 is MNHEY and CDR2 is SMNVEV (reference sequence). V shed 5 bases and J 6 bases; nucleotides not matched to a gene: 13. CDR3 sequence: CASSLYTGQGGAGELFF. CDR3 sequence (DNA): TGTGCCAGCAGTCTCTACACGGGACAGGGTGGCGCCGGGGAGCTGTTTTTT.

The chain joins TRBV10-3 to TRBJ2-5; D may be TRBD2 (5 bases). This CDR3 spans 14 amino acids. V was trimmed by 2 bases and J by 5 bases, leaving 12 bases between them. CDR1 ENHRY and CDR2 SYGVKD come from the germline V gene. This CDR3 is CAISETGREETQYF. CDR3 coding DNA: TGTGCCATCAGTGAGACGGGAAGGGAGGAGACCCAGTACTTC.

This clone was seen a single time. The CDR3 is CASSFRSEQFF. The CDR3 nucleotides are TGTGCCAGCAGTTTTCGTAGTGAGCAGTTCTTC. The chain couples TRBV27 to TRBJ2-1; D uncertain. CDR1 and CDR2 (germline): MNHEY, SMNVEV (reference sequence). Trimming removed 3 bases at V and 9 bases at J, with 6 bases between. This CDR3 contains 11 residues.

The chain combines TRBV13 with TRBJ1-6; TRBD1 might be the D (6 bases). Germline V gives CDR1 PRHDT, CDR2 FYEKMQ (reference sequence). This CDR3 spans 17 amino acids. V was shortened by 3 bases and J by 7 bases, with 19 bases between the two germline ends. The CDR3 DNA follows: TGTGCCAGCAGCTTGCTAGCCACTCAGGGGTGGAATTCACCCCTCCACTTT. It yields the protein CASSLLATQGWNSPLHF.

The rearrangement uses TRBV19 and TRBJ2-2; 14 nucleotides agree with TRBD2. Germline loops: CDR1 LNHDA, CDR2 SQIVND (reference sequence). Losses at the gene ends were 7 bases for V and 2 bases for J; bases not matched to a gene: 6. The CDR3 runs 17 residues. Written as DNA, the CDR3 is TGTGCCAGTACCCGACTAGCGGGAGGGTATAACACCGGGGAGCTGTTTTTT. Translated, it gives CASTRLAGGYNTGELFF. The complete variable domain, with remaining parts taken from reference TRBV19 and TRBJ2-2, reads DGGITQSPKYLFRKEGQNVTLSCEQNLNHDAMYWYRQDPGQGLRLIYYSQIVNDFQKGDIAEGYSVSREKKESFPLTVTSAQKNPTAFYLCASTRLAGGYNTGELFFGEGSRLTVL.

The gene calls are TRBV5-4 and TRBJ2-1; the match to TRBD2 covers 7 bases. After removal of 7 bases from V and 2 bases from J, the junction contained 9 bases not matched to a gene. The CDR3 is made up of 15 amino acids. Germline assignment: CDR1 SGHNT and CDR2 YYREEE (reference sequence). CDR3 coding DNA: TGTGCCAGCCTCCCTAATCTAGCGGCCTACAATGAGCAGTTCTTC. Its translation is CASLPNLAAYNEQFF.

The gene calls are TRBV20-1 and TRBJ2-1, with 13 bases that match TRBD2. The CDR3 is 18 amino acids. CDR1 and CDR2 (germline): DFQATT, SNEGSKA (reference sequence). V shed 3 bases and J 2 bases; nucleotides not matched to a gene: 10. CDR3 residues: CSASPRTSGRPAYNEQFF. The CDR3 region has the DNA TGCAGTGCTAGTCCTCGGACTAGCGGGAGACCGGCCTACAATGAGCAGTTCTTC.

The chain employs TRBV7-3 and TRBJ2-5; 7 positions agree with TRBD2. The CDR3 is 13 amino acids. V shed 4 bases and J 4 bases; nucleotides not matched to a gene: 3. In germline, CDR1 is SGHTA, CDR2 FQGTGA. CDR3 nucleotide sequence: TGTGCCAGCAGCTCCGGGACTACAGAGACCCAGTACTTC. This gives the protein CASSSGTTETQYF.

The chain recombines TRBV7-9 with TRBJ2-1; D not certain. Germline V CDR1 and CDR2: SEHNR, FQNEAQ (reference sequence). Trimming took 2 bases from V and 8 from J, leaving 7 bases between them. The CDR3 consists of 12 residues. CDR3 protein: CASSLSSDEQFF. CDR3 DNA: TGTGCCAGCAGCTTATCCAGCGATGAGCAGTTCTTC.

The V gene is TRBV7-3, the J gene TRBJ2-5; D might be TRBD1 (7 bases). From germline, CDR1 is SGHTA and CDR2 FQGTGA. Trimming took 2 bases from V and 5 from J, leaving 18 bases between them. This CDR3 is 16 amino acids long. DNA of the CDR3: TGTGCCAGCAGCTTACGGGGGACAGTTCCAACGGAGACCCAGTACTTC. It codes for CASSLRGTVPTETQYF.

On this clone itself: One junction end disagrees with the germline gene, perhaps due to a read error. The chain couples TRBV7-7 to TRBJ2-1; TRBD2 aligns across 9 bases. Germline CDR1 SSHAT, CDR2 FNYEAQ (reference sequence). This CDR3 contains 15 residues. The CDR3 nucleotides are TGTGCTAGCAGCTCCGGACTAGCGACGGGAAATGAGCAGTTCTTC. Translating it yields CASSSGLATGNEQFF.

The rearrangement uses TRBV7-8 and TRBJ1-2; 8 bases fit TRBD1. CDR1 and CDR2 from the germline V gene are SGHVS and FQNEAQ. The length of the CDR3 is 14 residues. The junction had 6 bases not matched to a gene; V was cut back by 1 base and J by 8 bases. The CDR3 spells CASSLGTGSAGYTF. The DNA of the CDR3 is TGTGCCAGCAGCTTAGGGACAGGGAGTGCGGGCTACACCTTC.

This clone was recorded a few times. The chain joins TRBV27 to TRBJ2-7; weak D call: TRBD1 (5 bases). The CDR3 consists of 13 residues. Germline assignment: CDR1 MNHEY and CDR2 SMNVEV (reference sequence). Trimming removed 4 bases from V and 2 bases from J, with 9 bases in between. This chain's CDR3 is CASSYQGTYEQYF. DNA of the CDR3: TGTGCCAGCAGTTACCAGGGAACCTACGAGCAGTACTTC.

The J gene is TRBJ2-7, the V gene TRBV9, with a weak D call TRBD2 (6 bases). Germline V gene data show CDR1 as SGDLS and CDR2 as YYNGEE. V was trimmed by 3 bases and J by 5 bases, leaving 24 bases between them. The CDR3 sequence is 17 residues long. CDR3 loop: CASSETEGGSTRDEQYF. The CDR3 nucleotides are TGTGCCAGCAGCGAGACAGAAGGAGGGTCTACGAGAGACGAGCAGTACTTC. Filled out from reference TRBV9 and TRBJ2-7, the complete variable domain reads DSGVTQTPKHLITATGQRVTLRCSPRSGDLSVYWYQQSLDQGLQFLIQYYNGEERAKGNILERFSAQQFPDLHSELNLSSLELGDSALYFCASSETEGGSTRDEQYFGPGTRLTVT.

The chain links TRBV5-5 to TRBJ2-2, with 8 bases matching TRBD2. Germline V gene lookup returns CDR1 SGHKS and CDR2 YYEKEE (reference sequence). Unmatched junction bases numbered 10, after V lost 3 bases and J lost 3 bases. The length of the CDR3 is 17 residues. DNA for the CDR3: TGTGCCAGCAGCTACGTCACGGGAGGGCCAGACACCGGGGAGCTGTTTTTT. Protein: CASSYVTGGPDTGELFF.

This clone showed up just a few times. This chain uses TRBV3-1 (or the pseudogene TRBV3-2) with TRBJ1-4; no clear D. Germline V gene sequence: CDR1 LGHDT, CDR2 YNNKEL (reference sequence). The CDR3 sequence is 14 residues long. The ends were cut back, 1 base at V and 6 bases at J, with 9 bases in the middle. This CDR3 reads CASSQGSGHEKLFF. CDR3 sequence (DNA): TGTGCCAGCAGCCAAGGTTCGGGTCATGAAAAACTGTTTTTT.

The genes are TRBV7-6 and TRBJ2-1; D is possibly TRBD1 (6 bases). This CDR3 contains 15 residues. The V end lost 5 bases, the J end lost 7 bases, and 18 bases lay between the germline ends. Germline CDR1 is SGHVS and CDR2 is FNYEAQ. The CDR3 loop reads CASSLADSRGNEQFF. The CDR3 coding sequence is TGTGCCAGCAGCCTCGCGGACAGCCGGGGAAATGAGCAGTTCTTC.

The chain has TRBV19 and TRBJ1-3; tentatively, D is TRBD1 (5 bases). Germline CDR1 and CDR2: LNHDA and SQIVND (reference sequence). V was cut by 3 bases and J by 0 bases, with 15 bases left in between. The CDR3 covers 17 residues. The CDR3 protein is CASSMLGTGFSGNTIYF. In nucleotides, the CDR3 is TGTGCCAGTAGTATGTTGGGAACAGGCTTCTCTGGAAACACCATATATTTT. Full variable domain (remainder filled in from reference TRBV19 and TRBJ1-3): DGGITQSPKYLFRKEGQNVTLSCEQNLNHDAMYWYRQDPGQGLRLIYYSQIVNDFQKGDIAEGYSVSREKKESFPLTVTSAQKNPTAFYLCASSMLGTGFSGNTIYFGEGSWLTVV.

This chain links TRBV2 with TRBJ1-2; TRBD1 might be the D (5 bases). Looked up from germline, CDR1 is SNHLY and CDR2 is FYNNEI. This CDR3 is 12 amino acids long. V was trimmed by 7 bases and J by 7 bases, leaving 13 bases between them. The CDR3: CASNGGEVGYTF. The CDR3 DNA is TGTGCCAGCAATGGGGGGGAGGTTGGCTACACCTTC. Full variable domain (missing parts from reference TRBV2 and TRBJ1-2): EPEVTQTPSHQVTQMGQEVILRCVPISNHLYFYWYRQILGQKVEFLVSFYNNEISEKSEIFDDQFSVERPDGSNFTLKIRSTKLEDSAMYFCASNGGEVGYTFGSGTRLTVV.

Worth noting for this clone: The junction departs from germline at one end; a sequencing error may be responsible. V and J are TRBV14 and TRBJ2-1, with 7 bases matching TRBD2. CDR1 and CDR2 from the germline V gene are SGHDN and FVKESK. This CDR3 contains 14 residues. The DNA of the CDR3 is TGTGCCAGCAGGCAAGCGGGAACTGGGGATGAGCAGTTCTTC. Translated, it gives CASRQAGTGDEQFF.

This clone has only a few counts. The J gene is TRBJ2-3, the V gene TRBV5-1, with D possibly being TRBD1 (5 bases). Per germline, CDR1 SGHRS and CDR2 YFSETQ. Trimming stripped 4 bases from V and 2 bases from J, with 11 bases between. This CDR3 comprises 14 residues. The CDR3 nucleotides read TGCGCCAGCAGCCGTCAACAGGTCACAGATACGCAGTATTTT. Translated: CASSRQQVTDTQYF.

This clone was detected a few times. J is TRBJ1-5 and V is TRBV2, with D possibly TRBD1 on 6 matching bases. Germline CDR1 and CDR2: SNHLY and FYNNEI. Trimming shortened V by 6 bases and J by 1 base, and 10 bases separated the two germline ends. The CDR3 covers 14 residues. Here the CDR3 DNA reads TGTGCCAGCAGAAGGGACACGAGCAATCAGCCCCAGCATTTT. Protein: CASRRDTSNQPQHF.

The rearrangement links TRBV5-4 to TRBJ2-5, with 8 bases identical to TRBD2. The CDR3 loop spans 14 amino acids. The germline V gene encodes CDR1 SGHNT and CDR2 YYREEE (reference sequence). Losses at the gene ends were 4 bases for V and 5 bases for J; bases not matched to a gene: 7. CDR3 bases: TGTGCCAGCAGCGGGGGGACTAGAGGGGAGACCCAGTACTTC. Its protein product is CASSGGTRGETQYF.

This clone was detected only once. The J gene is TRBJ2-2, the V gene TRBV28; TRBD1 aligns across 8 bases. The CDR3 runs to 16 residues. With V trimmed by 5 bases and J by 1 base, 6 bases remained unmatched. Germline CDR1 is MDHEN and CDR2 is SYDVKM. CDR3 residues: CASSPPGTGNTGELFF. In DNA, the CDR3 is TGTGCCAGCAGTCCCCCCGGGACAGGGAACACCGGGGAGCTGTTTTTT.

The CDR3 nucleotides read TGTGCCAGCAGCCTAGGGATGACAGGGAGAAATTCACCCCTCCACTTT. Its protein is CASSLGMTGRNSPLHF. This chain joins TRBV7-9 and TRBJ1-6; 7 bases line up with TRBD1. This CDR3 spans 16 amino acids. With 5 bases clipped from V and 7 bases from J, the junction kept 11 bases outside the gene matches. The germline gives CDR1 SEHNR, CDR2 FQNEAQ (reference sequence). The entire variable domain, with the rest obtained from reference TRBV7-9 and TRBJ1-6, is as follows: DTGVSQNPRHKITKRGQNVTFRCDPISEHNRLYWYRQTLGQGPEFLTYFQNEAQLEKSRLLSDRFSAERPKGSFSTLEIQRTEQGDSAMYLCASSLGMTGRNSPLHFGNGTRLTVT.

This chain connects TRBV19 to TRBJ1-2; D is perhaps TRBD1 (6 bases). Germline V lookup: CDR1 LNHDA, CDR2 SQIVND (reference sequence). This CDR3 spans 14 amino acids. With 6 bases removed from V and 0 bases from J, the gap between germline ends came to 11 bases. CDR3 bases: TGTGCCAGTAGCGACAGGTCAGCTAACTATGGCTACACCTTC. This sequence encodes CASSDRSANYGYTF.

This chain links TRBV3-1 (or the pseudogene TRBV3-2) with TRBJ1-6; TRBD1 matches 7 bases. V gave up 0 bases and J gave up 5 bases; unmatched junction bases: 7. The CDR3 loop spans 17 amino acids. CDR1 is LGHDT and CDR2 is YNNKEL in the germline V gene (reference sequence). CDR3 sequence: CASSQEGQLNHNSPLHF. The DNA for the CDR3 is TGTGCCAGCAGCCAAGAGGGACAGCTGAACCATAATTCACCCCTCCACTTT.

The chain links TRBV28 to TRBJ2-7, with D maybe TRBD2 (5 bases). Looked up from germline, CDR1 is MDHEN and CDR2 is SYDVKM. This CDR3 has 12 residues. Trimming took off 11 bases at V and 1 base at J, with 12 bases between the two ends. The DNA of the CDR3 is TGTGCCTGCGAGGGTAATTCCTACGAGCAGTACTTC. Translating gives CACEGNSYEQYF. Variable domain in full (rest from reference TRBV28 and TRBJ2-7): DVKVTQSSRYLVKRTGEKVFLECVQDMDHENMFWYRQDPGLGLRLIYFSYDVKMKEKGDIPEGYSVSREKKERFSLILESASTNQTSMYLCACEGNSYEQYFGPGTRLTVT.

The chain combines TRBV28 with TRBJ1-4; 12 bases map to TRBD1. Germline CDR1 and CDR2: MDHEN and SYDVKM. The CDR3 totals 15 residues. V gave up 0 bases and J gave up 7 bases; unmatched junction bases: 0. As DNA, the CDR3 is TGTGCCAGCAGTTTATGGGGACAGGGGGCTGAAAAACTGTTTTTT. It codes for CASSLWGQGAEKLFF.

The V gene is TRBV28, the J gene TRBJ2-1, with TRBD2 as a possible D gene (6 bases). The CDR3 consists of 15 residues. The V gene's germline CDR1 is MDHEN and CDR2 SYDVKM. V was shortened by 3 bases and J by 4 bases, with 13 bases between the two germline ends. In DNA, the CDR3 is TGTGCCAGCAGTTTGGGGCGGGGCATTTACAATGAGCAGTTCTTC. Amino acid sequence: CASSLGRGIYNEQFF.

The chain employs TRBV29-1 and TRBJ2-1; possible D gene TRBD2, 5 bases. Germline assignment: CDR1 SQVTM and CDR2 ANQGSEA. The CDR3 is 15 residues long. Trimming shortened V by 0 bases and J by 2 bases, and 11 bases separated the two germline ends. The CDR3 DNA is TGCAGCGTTGAAGAGCGGGCTAAACCCTACAATGAGCAGTTCTTC. Its protein product is CSVEERAKPYNEQFF.

The chain recombines TRBV28 with TRBJ1-6; 7 positions agree with TRBD1. In germline, CDR1 is MDHEN, CDR2 SYDVKM. This CDR3 contains 16 residues. The trim removed 3 bases at V and 7 bases at J, leaving 9 bases unmatched. The CDR3 DNA reads as TGTGCCAGCAGTTTCCCGACAGGGCTTTTAAATTCACCCCTCCACTTT. It translates to CASSFPTGLLNSPLHF.